These T cell receptor beta chains were read from a single sample in a study of shared clonotypes between healthy human individuals. Profiled with immunoSEQ multiplex PCR; TCRdb holds only in-frame clones, not every one. Of just over 2,000,000 clones in the sample, approximately 94% were seen once. Material for sequencing was naive CD8+ T cells sorted from blood. These receptors all come from a man aged 18 to 30 in good health. The CDR3 runs from the conserved cysteine through the conserved F or W. The order of the fields is clone size, V gene, J gene, D gene, CDR3 DNA, CDR3 protein. The D gene is left open where the match is weak. For some rows the clone size is stated as once, few or many, or as a class when expanded; others skip it.

>NA|TRBV4-1|TRBJ2-7|TRBD2
TGCGCCAGCAGCCAAGAACTCGGGGGGAGCTCCTACGAGCAGTACTTC
CASSQELGGSSYEQYF
>NA|TRBV6-1|TRBJ2-5|TRBD2
TGTGCCAGCAGTGATTGGGGGCTAGCGGGGACGCGCCCCCAAGAGACCCAGTACTTC
CASSDWGLAGTRPQETQYF
>NA|TRBV6-1|TRBJ2-7|TRBD1
TGTGCCAGCAGTGAATCGACAGGGGGGTTTTCCGAGCAGTACTTC
CASSESTGGFSEQYF
>NA|TRBV2|TRBJ1-2|NA
TGTGCCAGCAGCCTCGGGATCTATGGCTACACCTTC
CASSLGIYGYTF
>NA|TRBV28|TRBJ1-4|NA
TGTGCCAGCAGCTACTCGGGTGGAATTGAAAAACTGTTTTTT
CASSYSGGIEKLFF
>NA|TRBV7-6|TRBJ1-5|NA
TGTGCCAGCAGCGGAGGGGGGCAAAATCAGCCCCAGCATTTT
CASSGGGQNQPQHF
>NA|TRBV4-1|TRBJ1-1|NA
TGCGCCAGCAGCCCTGATCATTCGGGGGGGCTCACTGAAGCTTTCTTT
CASSPDHSGGLTEAFF
>NA|TRBV27|TRBJ2-7|TRBD1
TGTGCCAGCAGTTCCTGGACAGGGAACTCCTACGAGCAGTACTTC
CASSSWTGNSYEQYF
>NA|TRBV7-9|TRBJ2-7|TRBD2
TGTGCCAGCAGCCCTGTGGCTAGCGGGAACTCCTACGAGCAGTACTTC
CASSPVASGNSYEQYF
>few|TRBV2|TRBJ2-1|TRBD2
TGTGCCAGCAGTGAAAGTGGGACTAGCGTAGGCGGTGAGCAGTTCTTC
CASSESGTSVGGEQFF